This TCR beta chain was sequenced for a study of blood T cell repertoires in COVID-19 (dated by TCRdb to about 2020). Concerning the study at large: The collaborator samples originated in the United States, Italy and Spain and spanned the acute and convalescent phases of COVID-19. The prospective study material was composed of cDNA or gDNA derived from T cells, B-cell-depleted T cells, or PBMCs. The dataset comprised deeply sampled blood TCRbeta repertoires from subjects exposed to, actively infected with, or recovered from COVID-19. The repertoires were released in a freely available public database meant as a resource for research on the immune response to SARS-CoV-2. Samples came from the ongoing ImmuneRACE study (first 160 participants) plus 1,254 subjects from 6 global collaborators. A de-identified subject ID, COVID-19 status, age in years and sex were almost always included in the sample metadata. HLA class I and class II types, where available, came from metadata supplied by the sample provider rather than from assay-based typing. Study-wide findings and limitations: Clinical and demographic metadata were provided uncurated, with the amount varying by source and participant.

TCRbeta CDR3 regions were amplified from genomic DNA by means of the immunoSEQ Assay, a bias-controlled multiplex PCR. In the paper's pipeline: Within the assay, amplification of reference gene primers was used to estimate how many nucleated cells each sample contained. Sequence reads were collapsed and filtered to measure the absolute abundance of every unique TCRbeta CDR3 rearrangement. For each sample, productive Simpson clonality was calculated as the square root of Simpson's diversity index across productive rearrangements. Entries here come from immuneACCESS through TCRdb and include only in-frame sequences with V and J called. Some clones fail to appear in such tables; in the studies checked, an unresolved V gene covers under half of the shortfall, and the cause of the remainder is unknown. V, J and clone size were drawn from that table, and D and trimming were deduced from the DNA. This sample gives some 200,000 clones in total; 80% to 85% of them show up just once. More than 8.5% of the sample rests with the top ten.

This clone occurred a few times. Its binding antigen is unknown. The record has no base qualities; no much larger clone is one base away. Participants in the prospective study were aged roughly 18 to 100 years, lived in 24 United States geographic areas, and enrolled through a virtual design. To assign participants to cohorts, the prospective study relied on clinical history that participants themselves reported in a screening survey and a study questionnaire. In the prospective study, whole blood, serum and a nasopharyngeal or oropharyngeal swab were collected from each participant by mobile phlebotomists. Participants in the prospective study had the option to provide additional blood draws and questionnaires over a roughly two-month period. Before DNA extraction, prospective study blood samples were shipped either frozen or at room temperature. The source material was PBMCs or T cells enriched from blood (not recorded which). The TCR comes from a woman aged 45-60 years with acute COVID-19.

The CDR3 is CASSLGQLLYGYTF. DNA sequence: TGTGCCAGCAGCCTGGGACAGTTACTTTATGGCTACACCTTC. The chain uses TRBV3-1 (or the pseudogene TRBV3-2) and TRBJ1-2; 7 of the junction bases match TRBD1. CDR1 and CDR2 are read off the germline V gene (reference sequence) as LGHDT and YNNKEL. V is trimmed back by 4 bases and J by 5 bases, and the junction contains 7 bases that no gene match accounts for. The CDR3 sequence holds 14 residues, the cysteine and phenylalanine included. Here the CDR3 DNA is all that survives: 42 bases in frame from base 1.